This T cell receptor (beta chain) is from a study of T cells in tuberculosis. Across the study: Within 7 days of starting treatment, or before, PBMC were stored. Study conclusions and caveats: GMM-specific TCRs were nearer to active tuberculosis alpha repertoires, suggesting expansion. A GMM-specific repertoire classifier reached about 90% accuracy, AUROC approximately 0.9. The TCR-beta difference was not significant; alpha differences partly reflected length.

This clone has a handful of counts. Its antigen remains unidentified. Specified time point: new active TB diagnosis, blood taken before or within 7 days of starting treatment. V was clipped by 3 bases and J by 5 bases; unmatched bases: 6. The CDR3 length is 14 residues. The germline CDR1 and CDR2 sequences are MNHNS and SASEGT. The data were produced by immunoSEQ multiplex PCR, yet TCRdb's version contains in-frame clones alone and is incomplete. The sample lists 35,000 to 45,000 clones, roughly 95% occurring once. The TCR was taken from an adult with tuberculosis. This chain joins TRBV6-1 and TRBJ1-2; 7 bases are shared with TRBD1. Sample: PBMCs, taken at tuberculosis diagnosis. Here the CDR3 reads CASSEKGAVYGYTF. In nucleotides, the CDR3 is TGTGCCAGCAGTGAGAAGGGGGCGGTATATGGCTACACCTTC.